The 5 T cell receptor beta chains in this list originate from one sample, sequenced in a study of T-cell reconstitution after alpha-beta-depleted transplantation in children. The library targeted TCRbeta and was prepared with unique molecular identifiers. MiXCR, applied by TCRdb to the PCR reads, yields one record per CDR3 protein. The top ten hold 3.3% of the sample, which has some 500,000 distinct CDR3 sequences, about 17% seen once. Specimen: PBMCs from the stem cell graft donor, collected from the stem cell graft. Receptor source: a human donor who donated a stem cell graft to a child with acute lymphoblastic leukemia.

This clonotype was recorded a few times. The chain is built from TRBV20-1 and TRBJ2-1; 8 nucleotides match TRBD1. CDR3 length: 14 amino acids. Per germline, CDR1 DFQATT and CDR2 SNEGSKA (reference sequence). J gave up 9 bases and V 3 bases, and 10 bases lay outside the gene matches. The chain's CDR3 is CSARDRDRRSEQFF. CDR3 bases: TGCAGTGCTAGGGACAGGGATCGAAGAAGTGAGCAGTTCTTC.

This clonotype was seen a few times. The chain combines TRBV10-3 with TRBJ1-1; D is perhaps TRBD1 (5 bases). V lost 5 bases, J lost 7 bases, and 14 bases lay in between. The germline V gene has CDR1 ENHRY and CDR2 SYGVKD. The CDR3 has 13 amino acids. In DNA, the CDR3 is TGTGCCATCAGTCAGGGTTGGGTCGGTGAAGCTTTCTTT. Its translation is CAISQGWVGEAFF.

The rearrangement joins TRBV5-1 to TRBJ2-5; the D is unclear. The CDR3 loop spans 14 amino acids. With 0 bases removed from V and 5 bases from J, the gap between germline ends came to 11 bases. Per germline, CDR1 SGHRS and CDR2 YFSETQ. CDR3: CASSLENVVETQYF. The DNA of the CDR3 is TGCGCCAGCAGCTTGGAAAATGTCGTCGAGACCCAGTACTTC.

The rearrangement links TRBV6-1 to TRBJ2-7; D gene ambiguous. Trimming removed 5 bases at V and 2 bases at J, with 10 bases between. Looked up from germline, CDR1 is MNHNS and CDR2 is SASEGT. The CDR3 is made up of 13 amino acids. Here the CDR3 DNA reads TGTGCCAGCAGTCGGACCAGCCCCTACGAGCAGTACTTC. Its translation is CASSRTSPYEQYF.

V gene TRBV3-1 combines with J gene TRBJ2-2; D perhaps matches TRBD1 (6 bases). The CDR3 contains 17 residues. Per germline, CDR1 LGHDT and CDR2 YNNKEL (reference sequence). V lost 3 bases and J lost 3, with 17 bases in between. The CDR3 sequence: CASSHRPVNRDTGELFF. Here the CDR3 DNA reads TGTGCCAGCAGCCATAGACCGGTGAACAGGGACACCGGGGAGCTGTTTTTT.